Shown below are 12 T cell receptor beta chains from a single sample sequenced in a study of cytomegalovirus exposure and HLA in healthy donors. Primers for the PCR totalled 60 Vbeta and 13 Jbeta. TCRdb's copy holds only in-frame clones and misses some; the assay was immunoSEQ multiplex PCR. The table has about 220,000 clones, roughly 79% seen once. The sequenced material came from PBMCs. All receptors derive from a male donor in good health and CMV-seronegative.

This clone was recorded only once. The chain joins TRBV13 to TRBJ2-7; 9 bases map to TRBD1. From germline, CDR1 is PRHDT and CDR2 FYEKMQ (reference sequence). J lost 4 bases, V lost 2 bases, and 9 bases had no gene match. The CDR3 sequence is 16 residues long. CDR3 nucleotide sequence: TGTGCCAGCAGCTTAAATTTAGGGACAGGGAAGTACGAGCAGTACTTC. It translates to CASSLNLGTGKYEQYF. Full variable domain (missing parts from reference TRBV13 and TRBJ2-7): AAGVIQSPRHLIKEKRETATLKCYPIPRHDTVYWYQQGPGQDPQFLISFYEKMQSDKGSIPDRFSAQQFSDYHSELNMSSLELGDSALYFCASSLNLGTGKYEQYFGPGTRLTVT.

This clone was counted once. The chain carries TRBV7-2 and TRBJ1-5, with 7 nucleotides matching TRBD1. After removal of 2 bases from V and 6 bases from J, the junction contained 4 bases not matched to a gene. CDR3 length equals 14 residues. Germline V gives CDR1 SGHTA, CDR2 FQGNSA. The CDR3 protein is CASSLPGGFQPQHF. As DNA, the CDR3 is TGTGCCAGCAGCTTACCAGGGGGGTTTCAGCCCCAGCATTTT.

This rearrangement joins TRBV4-3 to TRBJ2-5; possible D gene TRBD1, 6 bases. In germline, CDR1 is LGHNA, CDR2 YSLEER. CDR3 length equals 15 residues. Trimming removed 4 bases at V and 3 bases at J, with 15 bases between. The CDR3: CASSPQIGGKETQYF. The CDR3 nucleotides read TGCGCCAGCAGCCCTCAGATTGGGGGCAAAGAGACCCAGTACTTC.

This clone was seen a few times. V usage is TRBV10-3 and J usage is TRBJ2-7; weak D call: TRBD2 (5 bases). This CDR3 spans 15 amino acids. The germline CDR1 and CDR2 sequences are ENHRY and SYGVKD. V lost 0 bases and J 7 bases, leaving 16 bases between the germline ends. The CDR3 sequence is CAISESRGSLEEQYF. CDR3 DNA: TGTGCCATCAGTGAGTCGAGAGGGTCCCTCGAGGAGCAGTACTTC.

The chain joins TRBV7-2 to TRBJ1-1; D is unclear. The V end was cut by 1 base, the J end by 5 bases, with 14 bases between. This CDR3 spans 15 amino acids. Looked up from germline, CDR1 is SGHTA and CDR2 is FQGNSA. As DNA, the CDR3 is TGTGCCAGCAGCTTAGGTCCCCCAGGTGGGACTGAAGCTTTCTTT. It encodes CASSLGPPGGTEAFF.

This clone appeared a few times. The chain combines TRBV21-1 with TRBJ1-1. TRBV21-1 corresponds to a pseudogene. CDR3 length: 14 amino acids. The CDR3 bases are TGTGCCAGCAGCCTCCAGCGGAAGAACACTGAAGCTTTCTTT. Translated, it gives CASSLQRKNTEAFF.

As concerns this clone: At one end the junction does not follow the germline gene, possibly because of a read error. The chain employs TRBV11-3 and TRBJ2-7; unclear D gene. CDR1 and CDR2 from the germline V gene are SGHNT and YENEEA. This CDR3 is built from 13 residues. The CDR3 spells CASSLDFSYEQYF. CDR3 sequence (DNA): TGTGCCAGCAGTTTAGACTTCTCCTACGAGCAGTACTTC.

This rearrangement joins TRBV6-5 to TRBJ2-7; possible D gene TRBD1, 5 bases. Germline CDR1 is MNHEY and CDR2 is SVGAGI. The CDR3 consists of 16 residues. The V and J ends lost 0 bases and 0 bases respectively, with 12 bases between them. The CDR3 sequence is CASSYSGQGTSYEQYF. The CDR3 DNA reads as TGTGCCAGCAGTTACTCTGGGCAGGGAACCTCCTACGAGCAGTACTTC.

The rearrangement links TRBV6-6 to TRBJ2-6, with D unclear. Trimming left V 2 bases short and J 5 bases short, with 10 bases between. The germline V gene has CDR1 MNHNY and CDR2 SVGAGI (reference sequence). The CDR3 runs to 15 residues. DNA of the CDR3: TGTGCCAGCAGTTACCGAGTAGAGAGGGCCAACGTCCTGACTTTC. Protein product: CASSYRVERANVLTF.

V is TRBV28 and J is TRBJ1-5, with D tentatively TRBD1 (5 bases). This CDR3 spans 15 amino acids. Germline CDR1 reads MDHEN; CDR2 reads SYDVKM. V was pared by 5 bases and J by 3 bases, with 14 bases between. The chain's CDR3 is CASSPPGQNNQPQHF. Here the CDR3 DNA reads TGTGCCAGCAGTCCCCCTGGACAAAACAATCAGCCCCAGCATTTT.

This clone occurred once. This rearrangement joins TRBV27 to TRBJ1-1; TRBD1 might be the D (6 bases). From germline, CDR1 is MNHEY and CDR2 SMNVEV (reference sequence). The CDR3 consists of 14 residues. V was clipped by 2 bases and J by 2 bases, with 9 bases between them. In DNA, the CDR3 is TGTGCCAGCAGTTTAACCAGGGGAAACACTGAAGCTTTCTTT. Its translation: CASSLTRGNTEAFF.

The rearrangement uses TRBV2 and TRBJ1-3; D possibly corresponds to TRBD1 (5 bases). This CDR3 spans 15 amino acids. V was shortened by 8 bases and J by 0 bases, with 14 bases between the two germline ends. Per the germline V gene, CDR1 is SNHLY and CDR2 is FYNNEI. The DNA of the CDR3 is TGTGCCAGCCTCCACATGGGGCCCTCTGGAAACACCATATATTTT. As protein: CASLHMGPSGNTIYF.